The 5 T cell receptor beta chains listed next were all sequenced from one sample in a study of early T cells in non-severe SARS-CoV-2 infection. TCRdb fed the 5' RACE reads into MiXCR, producing one record per CDR3 protein. The data hold approximately 40,000 distinct CDR3 sequences, with about a tenth observed a single time. The sample taken for sequencing was whole blood. Receptors were obtained from an adult who was a healthcare worker with PCR-confirmed SARS-CoV-2 infection or an uninfected control (not recorded which).

This clonotype is a singleton in its sample. The CDR3 loop reads CASSSKLGPITDTQYF. CDR3 DNA sequence: TGTGCCAGCAGTTCAAAACTAGGGCCGATCACAGATACGCAGTATTTT. The chain links TRBV6-2 or TRBV6-3 to TRBJ2-3, with D possibly TRBD2 on 5 matching bases. Germline V lookup: CDR1 MNHEY, CDR2 SVGEGT. This CDR3 spans 16 amino acids. The ends were cut back, 4 bases at V and 2 bases at J, with 16 bases in the middle.

This clonotype was detected only a few times. J is TRBJ1-1 and V is TRBV12-3 or TRBV12-4; 7 bases map to TRBD1. CDR3 length: 14 residues. J was trimmed by 3 bases and V by 7 bases; bases with no gene match: 8. The CDR3 DNA reads as TGTGCCAGCAACAGTCGACAGGGTCACACTGAAGCTTTCTTT. This translates into CASNSRQGHTEAFF.

This clonotype was seen at least ten times. The rearrangement uses TRBV20-1 and TRBJ2-6, with no clear D. The ends were cut back, 3 bases at V and 0 bases at J, with 6 bases in the middle. The CDR3 sequence is 14 residues long. The germline V gene encodes CDR1 DFQATT and CDR2 SNEGSKA (reference sequence). In DNA form, the CDR3 reads TGCAGTGCTAGTGCCACCTCTGGGGCCAACGTCCTGACTTTC. Its translation: CSASATSGANVLTF.

This clonotype was seen at least ten times. V is TRBV2 and J is TRBJ1-3, with a weak D call TRBD1 (5 bases). Between the trimmed V and J ends, which lost 6 bases and 2 bases, there was a span of 11 bases. Germline lookup yields CDR1 SNHLY and CDR2 FYNNEI. The CDR3 is made up of 14 amino acids. The CDR3 region is CASSRRDPGNTIYF. The CDR3 region has the DNA TGTGCCAGCAGCCGGCGGGACCCTGGAAACACCATATATTTT.

This clonotype was observed a handful of times. The chain carries TRBV20-1 and TRBJ1-4, with D unresolved. CDR1 is DFQATT and CDR2 is SNEGSKA in the germline V gene (reference sequence). V was trimmed by 0 bases and J by 0 bases, leaving 5 bases between them. The CDR3 totals 14 residues. In DNA, the CDR3 is TGCAGTGCTAGAGACGATACAACTAATGAAAAACTGTTTTTT. Translated, it gives CSARDDTTNEKLFF.